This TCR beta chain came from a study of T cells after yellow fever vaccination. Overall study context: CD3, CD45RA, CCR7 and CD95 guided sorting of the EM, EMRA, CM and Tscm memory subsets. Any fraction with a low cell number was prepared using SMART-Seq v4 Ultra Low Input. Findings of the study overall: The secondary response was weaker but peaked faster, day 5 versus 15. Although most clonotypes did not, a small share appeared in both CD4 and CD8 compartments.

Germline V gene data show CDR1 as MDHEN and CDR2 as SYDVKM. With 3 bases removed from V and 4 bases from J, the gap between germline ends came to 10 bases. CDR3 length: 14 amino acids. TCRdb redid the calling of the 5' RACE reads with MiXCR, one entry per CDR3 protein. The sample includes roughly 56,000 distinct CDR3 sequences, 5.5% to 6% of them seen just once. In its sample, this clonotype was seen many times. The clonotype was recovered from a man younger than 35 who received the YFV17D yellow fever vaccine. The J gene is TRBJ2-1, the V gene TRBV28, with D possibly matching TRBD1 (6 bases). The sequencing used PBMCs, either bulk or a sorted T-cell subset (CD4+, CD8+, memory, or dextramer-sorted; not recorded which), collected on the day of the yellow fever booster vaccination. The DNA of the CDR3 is TGTGCCAGCAGTTTGAGGGGGAGATACAATGAGCAGTTCTTC. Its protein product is CASSLRGRYNEQFF.